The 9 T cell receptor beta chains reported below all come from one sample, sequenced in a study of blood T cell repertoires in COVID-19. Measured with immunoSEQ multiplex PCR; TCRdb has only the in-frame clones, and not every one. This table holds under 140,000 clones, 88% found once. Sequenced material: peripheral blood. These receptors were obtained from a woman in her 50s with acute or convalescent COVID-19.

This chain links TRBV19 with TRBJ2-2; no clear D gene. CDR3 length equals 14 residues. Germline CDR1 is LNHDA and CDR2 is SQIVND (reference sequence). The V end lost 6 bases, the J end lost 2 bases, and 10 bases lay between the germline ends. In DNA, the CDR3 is TGTGCCAGTAGAGTAACTACTAACACCGGGGAGCTGTTTTTT. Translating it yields CASRVTTNTGELFF.

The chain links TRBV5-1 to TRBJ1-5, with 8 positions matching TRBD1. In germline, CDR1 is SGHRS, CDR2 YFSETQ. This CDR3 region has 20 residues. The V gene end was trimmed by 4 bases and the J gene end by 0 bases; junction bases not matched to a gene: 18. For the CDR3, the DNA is TGCGCCAGCAGCCGACTTACCTCCGGACAGGGAGACCTTAGCAATCAGCCCCAGCATTTT. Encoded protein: CASSRLTSGQGDLSNQPQHF.

The CDR3 sequence: CASSWLPNTEAFF. CDR3 sequence (DNA): TGTGCCAGCAGTTGGCTGCCGAACACTGAAGCTTTCTTT. This chain links TRBV6-5 with TRBJ1-1; D not resolved. V was pared by 4 bases and J by 1 base, with 7 bases between. The CDR3 has 13 amino acids. Germline CDR1 reads MNHEY; CDR2 reads SVGAGI.

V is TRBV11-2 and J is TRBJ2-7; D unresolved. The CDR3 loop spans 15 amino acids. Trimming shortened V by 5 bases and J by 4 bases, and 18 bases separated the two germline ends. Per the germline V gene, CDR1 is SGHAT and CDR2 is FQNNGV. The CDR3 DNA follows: TGTGCCAGCAGCCTTACACATCTGCTGTTTTACGAGCAGTACTTC. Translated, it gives CASSLTHLLFYEQYF. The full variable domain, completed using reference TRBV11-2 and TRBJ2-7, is EAGVAQSPRYKIIEKRQSVAFWCNPISGHATLYWYQQILGQGPKLLIQFQNNGVVDDSQLPKDRFSAERLKGVDSTLKIQPAKLEDSAVYLCASSLTHLLFYEQYFGPGTRLTVT.

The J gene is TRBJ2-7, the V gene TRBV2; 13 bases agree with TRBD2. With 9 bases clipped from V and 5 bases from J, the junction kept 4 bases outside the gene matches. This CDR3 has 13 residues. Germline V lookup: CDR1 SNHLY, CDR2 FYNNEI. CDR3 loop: CARRTSGSDEQYF. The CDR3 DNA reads TGTGCCAGAAGGACTAGCGGGAGTGACGAGCAGTACTTC. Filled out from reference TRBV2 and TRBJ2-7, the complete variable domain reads EPEVTQTPSHQVTQMGQEVILRCVPISNHLYFYWYRQILGQKVEFLVSFYNNEISEKSEIFDDQFSVERPDGSNFTLKIRSTKLEDSAMYFCARRTSGSDEQYFGPGTRLTVT.

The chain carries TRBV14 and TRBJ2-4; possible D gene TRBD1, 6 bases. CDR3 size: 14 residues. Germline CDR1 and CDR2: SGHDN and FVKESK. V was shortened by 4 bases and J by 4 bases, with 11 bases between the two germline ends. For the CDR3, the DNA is TGTGCCAGCAGCCCCCGACAGGAGAAAAACATTCAGTACTTC. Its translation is CASSPRQEKNIQYF. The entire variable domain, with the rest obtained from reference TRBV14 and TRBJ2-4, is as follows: EAGVTQFPSHSVIEKGQTVTLRCDPISGHDNLYWYRRVMGKEIKFLLHFVKESKQDESGMPNNRFLAERTGGTYSTLKVQPAELEDSGVYFCASSPRQEKNIQYFGAGTRLSVL.

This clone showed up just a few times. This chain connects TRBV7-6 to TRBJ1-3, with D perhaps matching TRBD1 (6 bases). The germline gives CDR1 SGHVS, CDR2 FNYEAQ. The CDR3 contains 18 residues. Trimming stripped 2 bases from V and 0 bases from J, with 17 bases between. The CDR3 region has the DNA TGTGCCAGCAGCTTACTCGGGGCAGGGGCCTACTCTGGAAACACCATATATTTT. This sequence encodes CASSLLGAGAYSGNTIYF.

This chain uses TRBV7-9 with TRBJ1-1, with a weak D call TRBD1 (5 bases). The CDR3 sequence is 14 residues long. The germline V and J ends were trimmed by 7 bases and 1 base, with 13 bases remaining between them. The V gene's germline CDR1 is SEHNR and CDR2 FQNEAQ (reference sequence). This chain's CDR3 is CASTPSGGNTEAFF. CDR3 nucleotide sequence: TGTGCCAGCACCCCATCGGGGGGGAACACTGAAGCTTTCTTT.

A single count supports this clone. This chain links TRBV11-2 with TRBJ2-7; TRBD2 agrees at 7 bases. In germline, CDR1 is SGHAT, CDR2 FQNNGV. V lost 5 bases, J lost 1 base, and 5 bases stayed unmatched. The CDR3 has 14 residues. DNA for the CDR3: TGTGCCAGCAGCCCTGGACTAGTTTCCTACGAGCAGTACTTC. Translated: CASSPGLVSYEQYF.